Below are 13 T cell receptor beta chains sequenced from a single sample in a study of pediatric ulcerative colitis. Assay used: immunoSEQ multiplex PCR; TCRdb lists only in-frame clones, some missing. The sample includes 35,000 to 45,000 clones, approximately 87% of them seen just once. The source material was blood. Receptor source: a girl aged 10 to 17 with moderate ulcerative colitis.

DNA of the CDR3: TGTGCCAGCAGTCCCCAGACCTCTGGAAACACCATATATTTT. This translates into CASSPQTSGNTIYF. The chain links TRBV2 to TRBJ1-3; no firm D call. The CDR3 totals 14 residues. The germline V and J ends were trimmed by 5 bases and 0 bases, with 8 bases remaining between them. The germline V gene has CDR1 SNHLY and CDR2 FYNNEI.

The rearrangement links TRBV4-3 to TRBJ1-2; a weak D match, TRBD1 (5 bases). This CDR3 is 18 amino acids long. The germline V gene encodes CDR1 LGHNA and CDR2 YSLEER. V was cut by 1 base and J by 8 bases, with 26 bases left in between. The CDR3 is CASSQASSIRLGGEGYTF. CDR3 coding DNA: TGCGCCAGCAGCCAAGCGTCGTCGATCAGGCTGGGAGGGGAAGGCTACACCTTC.

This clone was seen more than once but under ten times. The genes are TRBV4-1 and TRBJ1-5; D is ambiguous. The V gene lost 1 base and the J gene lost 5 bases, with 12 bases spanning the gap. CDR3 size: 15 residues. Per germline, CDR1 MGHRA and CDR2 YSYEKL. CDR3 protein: CASSQGGRGDQPQHF. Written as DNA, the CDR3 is TGCGCCAGCAGCCAAGGTGGTCGTGGGGATCAGCCCCAGCATTTT.

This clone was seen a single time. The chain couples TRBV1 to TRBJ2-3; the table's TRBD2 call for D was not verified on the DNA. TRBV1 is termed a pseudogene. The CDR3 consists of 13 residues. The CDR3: CTSTSTHSDTQYF. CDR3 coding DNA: TGCACCAGCACCTCGACTCATTCAGATACGCAGTATTTT.

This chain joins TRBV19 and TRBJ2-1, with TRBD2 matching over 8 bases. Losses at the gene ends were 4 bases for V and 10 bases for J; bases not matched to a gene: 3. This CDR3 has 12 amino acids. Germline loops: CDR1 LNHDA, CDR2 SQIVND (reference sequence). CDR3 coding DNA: TGTGCCAGTAGTACGACTAGCGAAGAGCAGTTCTTC. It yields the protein CASSTTSEEQFF.

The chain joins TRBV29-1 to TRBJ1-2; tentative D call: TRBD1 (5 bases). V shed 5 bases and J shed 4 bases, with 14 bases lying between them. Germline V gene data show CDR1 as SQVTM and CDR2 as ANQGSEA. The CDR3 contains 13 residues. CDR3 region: CSVYGRGAYGYTF. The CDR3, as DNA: TGCAGCGTTTATGGTAGGGGAGCCTATGGCTACACCTTC.

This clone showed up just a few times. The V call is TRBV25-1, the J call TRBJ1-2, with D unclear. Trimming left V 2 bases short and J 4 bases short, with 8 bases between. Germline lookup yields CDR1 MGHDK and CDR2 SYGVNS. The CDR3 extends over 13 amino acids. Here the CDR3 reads CASSEPGIYGYTF. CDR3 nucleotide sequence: TGTGCCAGCAGTGAACCAGGTATCTATGGCTACACCTTC.

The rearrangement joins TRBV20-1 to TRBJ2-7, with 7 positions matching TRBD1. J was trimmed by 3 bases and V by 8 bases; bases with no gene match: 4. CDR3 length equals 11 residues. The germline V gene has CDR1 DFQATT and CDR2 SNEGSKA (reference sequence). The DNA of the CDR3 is TGCAGTATTAGGGGGCGCTACGAGCAGTACTTC. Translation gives CSIRGRYEQYF.

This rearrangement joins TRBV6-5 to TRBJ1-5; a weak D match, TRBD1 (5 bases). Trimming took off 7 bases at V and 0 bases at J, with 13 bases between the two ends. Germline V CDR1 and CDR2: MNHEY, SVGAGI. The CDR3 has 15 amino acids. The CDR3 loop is CASKKGTYSNQPQHF. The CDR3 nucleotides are TGTGCCAGCAAGAAGGGGACCTATAGCAATCAGCCCCAGCATTTT.

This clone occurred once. The CDR3 here is CASSLRRYEQYF. CDR3 nucleotides: TGTGCCAGCAGCTTACGCAGGTACGAGCAGTACTTC. The chain uses TRBV5-6 and TRBJ2-7; no reliable D call. Per germline, CDR1 SGHDT and CDR2 YYEEEE. Trimming took off 2 bases at V and 4 bases at J, with 7 bases between the two ends. CDR3 length: 12 residues.

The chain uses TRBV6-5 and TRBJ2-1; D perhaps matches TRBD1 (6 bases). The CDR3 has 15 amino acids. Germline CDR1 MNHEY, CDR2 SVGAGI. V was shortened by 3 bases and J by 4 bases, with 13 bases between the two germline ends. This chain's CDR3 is CASSYGGTGYNEQFF. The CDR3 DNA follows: TGTGCCAGCAGTTATGGGGGCACCGGATACAATGAGCAGTTCTTC.

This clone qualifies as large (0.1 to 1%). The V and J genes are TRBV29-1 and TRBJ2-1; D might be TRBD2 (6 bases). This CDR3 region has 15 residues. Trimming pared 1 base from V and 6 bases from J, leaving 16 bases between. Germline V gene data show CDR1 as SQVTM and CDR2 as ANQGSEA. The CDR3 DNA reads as TGCAGCGTTGAAGCCCCTTTGACTAGTCTCAATGAGCAGTTCTTC. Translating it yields CSVEAPLTSLNEQFF.

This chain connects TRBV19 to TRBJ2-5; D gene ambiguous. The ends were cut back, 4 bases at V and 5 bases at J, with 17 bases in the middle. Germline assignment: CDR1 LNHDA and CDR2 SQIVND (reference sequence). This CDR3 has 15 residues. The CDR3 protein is CASSRGEVDWETQYF. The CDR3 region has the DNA TGTGCCAGTAGTAGAGGCGAGGTAGACTGGGAGACCCAGTACTTC.